Presented here are 19 T cell receptor beta chains from one specimen sequenced in a study of cytomegalovirus exposure and HLA in healthy donors. Use of 60 Vbeta and 13 Jbeta primers characterized the PCR. Profiled with immunoSEQ multiplex PCR; TCRdb holds only in-frame clones, not every one. The table lists under 200,000 clones, over 70% of them singletons. The sequenced material came from PBMCs. These receptors were obtained from a woman between 50 and 59 years old in good health and CMV-seropositive.

The chain recombines TRBV10-1 with TRBJ1-1; 7 bases are shared with TRBD1. The CDR3 contains 21 residues. V was clipped by 6 bases and J by 2 bases; unmatched bases: 27. Germline V gene data show CDR1 as WNHNN and CDR2 as SYGVQD (reference sequence). In nucleotides, the CDR3 is TGCGCCAGCAGGCCCCTCGTTACCCGACAGGGTTGGGATCTTCAAAACACTGAAGCTTTCTTT. Its translation: CASRPLVTRQGWDLQNTEAFF.

This clone was seen a few times. The chain couples TRBV28 to TRBJ1-2; the match to TRBD1 covers 9 bases. This CDR3 comprises 15 residues. The J segment lost 4 bases and the V segment lost 5 bases, leaving 8 bases of the junction unmatched. Germline CDR1 and CDR2: MDHEN and SYDVKM. Written as DNA, the CDR3 is TGTGCCAGCAGTCCCACAGGGGGCCACCCCTATGGCTACACCTTC. This encodes CASSPTGGHPYGYTF.

The CDR3 loop reads CASGPRGGDNSPLHF. The CDR3, as DNA: TGTGCCAGCGGACCCCGGGGCGGGGATAATTCACCCCTCCACTTT. This chain links TRBV2 with TRBJ1-6, with D possibly TRBD1 on 5 matching bases. The CDR3 runs to 15 residues. Germline CDR1 and CDR2: SNHLY and FYNNEI. V was trimmed by 8 bases and J by 5 bases, leaving 16 bases between them.

In DNA form, the CDR3 reads TGTGCCAGCAGCGTAGAGTCTAGCGGGAAAGATACGCAGTATTTT. Its protein is CASSVESSGKDTQYF. This chain uses TRBV9 with TRBJ2-3, with 9 nucleotides matching TRBD2. The CDR3 loop spans 15 amino acids. Germline CDR1 SGDLS, CDR2 YYNGEE. V shed 0 bases and J 5 bases; nucleotides not matched to a gene: 4.

The chain employs TRBV7-2 and TRBJ1-3, with a tentative D call TRBD1 (5 bases). The V gene lost 5 bases and the J gene lost 4 bases, with 12 bases spanning the gap. Per the germline V gene, CDR1 is SGHTA and CDR2 is FQGNSA. The CDR3 runs 14 residues. The CDR3 bases are TGTGCCAGCAGCCCCTCAGGGTACGGAAACACCATATATTTT. Translation: CASSPSGYGNTIYF. The whole variable domain, remainder taken from reference TRBV7-2 and TRBJ1-3, is GAGVSQSPSNKVTEKGKDVELRCDPISGHTALYWYRQSLGQGLEFLIYFQGNSAPDKSGLPSDRFSAERTGGSVSTLTIQRTQQEDSAVYLCASSPSGYGNTIYFGEGSWLTVV.

This clone was observed a few times. The gene calls are TRBV5-1 and TRBJ2-7; 9 bases agree with TRBD2. Germline V gene data show CDR1 as SGHRS and CDR2 as YFSETQ. Germline trimming cut 2 bases from V and 7 bases from J; bases unmatched to any gene: 16. There are 17 residues in the CDR3. CDR3 DNA sequence: TGCGCCAGCAGCTTCTCCCGGGGGGGAGCGGGGGGCCTGGAGCAGTACTTC. It translates to CASSFSRGGAGGLEQYF.

J is TRBJ2-7 and V is TRBV2, with 8 nucleotides matching TRBD1. Germline CDR1 SNHLY, CDR2 FYNNEI. V lost 7 bases, J lost 4 bases, and 12 bases stayed unmatched. CDR3 length: 15 residues. This CDR3 reads CASKAGQALNYEQYF. CDR3 sequence (DNA): TGTGCCAGCAAGGCGGGACAGGCCCTGAATTACGAGCAGTACTTC.

V and J are TRBV10-1 and TRBJ1-1; 7 bases agree with TRBD1. CDR1 and CDR2 (germline): WNHNN, SYGVQD (reference sequence). V shed 6 bases and J 0 bases; nucleotides not matched to a gene: 1. CDR3 length: 13 residues. CDR3 nucleotide sequence: TGCGCCAGCAGCAGGGGGTTGAACACTGAAGCTTTCTTT. The encoded protein is CASSRGLNTEAFF.

This clone has only a few counts. This chain uses TRBV6-5 with TRBJ1-4; D remains unclear. Germline V gene sequence: CDR1 MNHEY, CDR2 SVGAGI. This CDR3 is built from 14 residues. Trimming took off 0 bases at V and 14 bases at J, with 16 bases between the two ends. CDR3 nucleotides: TGTGCCAGCAGTTACTCGACTGCGGGAGTGAGGCTGTTTTTT. It specifies CASSYSTAGVRLFF.

The CDR3 DNA is TGTGCCAGCAGCCAAGCAGGAGGGTGGTCAGAGACCCAGTACTTC. Its protein is CASSQAGGWSETQYF. The rearrangement joins TRBV4-2 to TRBJ2-5; possibly TRBD2 for D (6 bases). The CDR3 runs to 15 residues. The germline V gene encodes CDR1 LGHNA and CDR2 YNFKEQ. The V gene lost 1 base and the J gene lost 4 bases, with 13 bases spanning the gap.

The rearrangement uses TRBV6-5 and TRBJ1-3; D ambiguous. The germline gives CDR1 MNHEY, CDR2 SVGAGI. The CDR3 is made up of 16 amino acids. V was trimmed by 0 bases and J by 0 bases, leaving 9 bases between them. CDR3 DNA: TGTGCCAGCAGTTACTCCAGAGGCCGCTCTGGAAACACCATATATTTT. It yields the protein CASSYSRGRSGNTIYF.

This rearrangement joins TRBV7-2 to TRBJ2-7, with TRBD1 matching over 8 bases. With 5 bases clipped from V and 2 bases from J, the junction kept 5 bases outside the gene matches. This CDR3 contains 14 residues. CDR1 SGHTA and CDR2 FQGNSA come from the germline V gene. DNA of the CDR3: TGTGCCAGCAGCCTAACAGGGGGAGCCTACGAGCAGTACTTC. Translated: CASSLTGGAYEQYF.

The chain joins TRBV11-2 to TRBJ2-1; 10 bases are a match to TRBD2. Germline V CDR1 and CDR2: SGHAT, FQNNGV. The trim removed 5 bases at V and 8 bases at J, leaving 6 bases unmatched. The CDR3 has 14 residues. The CDR3 loop is CASSTTSGAYEQFF. Here the CDR3 DNA reads TGTGCCAGCAGCACAACTAGCGGGGCCTATGAGCAGTTCTTC.

This chain links TRBV23-1 with TRBJ2-7; weak D call: TRBD2 (6 bases). TRBV23-1 is placed among ORFs of uncertain function. The CDR3 has 14 residues. The V end lost 11 bases, the J end lost 0 bases, and 17 bases lay between the germline ends. CDR3: CAVTGGSVSYEQYF. The CDR3 DNA is TGCGCCGTCACTGGGGGGTCTGTCTCCTACGAGCAGTACTTC.

Here the CDR3 reads CASSLNRGNNSPLHF. Written as DNA, the CDR3 is TGTGCCAGCTCACTCAACAGGGGGAATAATTCACCCCTCCACTTT. The chain links TRBV18 to TRBJ1-6, with TRBD1 identical over 8 bases. Germline CDR1 is KGHSH and CDR2 is LQKENI. After removal of 4 bases from V and 5 bases from J, the junction contained 4 bases not matched to a gene. This CDR3 has 15 amino acids. The full variable domain, rest sourced from reference TRBV18 and TRBJ1-6, is NAGVMQNPRHLVRRRGQEARLRCSPMKGHSHVYWYRQLPEEGLKFMVYLQKENIIDESGMPKERFSAEFPKEGPSILRIQQVVRGDSAAYFCASSLNRGNNSPLHFGNGTRLTVT.

This clone showed up just a few times. The chain is built from TRBV19 and TRBJ1-4; 7 positions match TRBD1. The CDR3 has 16 residues. J was trimmed by 5 bases and V by 4 bases; bases with no gene match: 10. Germline V gene data show CDR1 as LNHDA and CDR2 as SQIVND (reference sequence). The CDR3 DNA reads as TGTGCCAGTAGTACTCGACAGGGCACGGGAAATGAAAAACTGTTTTTT. This translates into CASSTRQGTGNEKLFF.

This chain uses TRBV14 with TRBJ2-7, with D possibly matching TRBD2 (5 bases). V gave up 0 bases and J gave up 6 bases, with 24 bases separating them. This CDR3 region has 18 residues. Per the germline V gene, CDR1 is SGHDN and CDR2 is FVKESK. CDR3 protein: CASSQDRGRGSLGREQYF. CDR3 nucleotide sequence: TGTGCCAGCAGCCAAGATCGAGGCAGAGGGTCCCTTGGTCGCGAGCAGTACTTC. Full variable domain (remainder filled in from reference TRBV14 and TRBJ2-7): EAGVTQFPSHSVIEKGQTVTLRCDPISGHDNLYWYRRVMGKEIKFLLHFVKESKQDESGMPNNRFLAERTGGTYSTLKVQPAELEDSGVYFCASSQDRGRGSLGREQYFGPGTRLTVT.

This clone was detected only a few times. V usage is TRBV25-1 and J usage is TRBJ1-2; no firm D call. Deletions cut 2 bases from V and 7 bases from J, with 5 bases between. CDR1 MGHDK and CDR2 SYGVNS come from the germline V gene. There are 11 residues in the CDR3. Written as DNA, the CDR3 is TGTGCCAGCAGTGAAGGCGGTGGCTACACCTTC. Its protein is CASSEGGGYTF.

Concerning this clone: At one boundary the junction diverges from the germline segment, which might be a read error. The chain recombines TRBV7-7 with TRBJ1-1, with 8 nucleotides matching TRBD1. The CDR3 has 13 amino acids. Germline values: CDR1 SSHAT, CDR2 FNYEAQ (reference sequence). The CDR3, as DNA: TGTGCTAGCAGCGCCGTACAGGGGGCTGAAGCTTTCTTT. This encodes CASSAVQGAEAFF.